Following are 17 T cell receptor beta chains from one sample sequenced in a study of blood T cell repertoires in COVID-19. Sequenced by immunoSEQ multiplex PCR; TCRdb stores in-frame clones only, minus some. The data hold some 52,000 clones, with 85% to 90% observed a single time. The source material was peripheral blood. The source is a human donor in a cohort sampled during active COVID-19.

V is TRBV30 and J is TRBJ1-2; TRBD1 might be the D (6 bases). V shed 2 bases and J shed 7 bases, with 14 bases lying between them. The CDR3 runs 13 residues. Germline CDR1 GTSNPN, CDR2 SVGIG (reference sequence). The CDR3 DNA reads TGTGCCTGGAGTCTTACAGGGTTGAGTGGCTACACCTTC. It encodes CAWSLTGLSGYTF.

The genes are TRBV7-3 and TRBJ2-7; 9 positions agree with TRBD2. Losses at the gene ends were 2 bases for V and 3 bases for J; bases not matched to a gene: 5. Looked up from germline, CDR1 is SGHTA and CDR2 is FQGTGA. The CDR3 is 15 residues long. The CDR3 coding sequence is TGTGCCAGCAGCTTACTGGCGGGGGGGATCTACGAGCAGTACTTC. Translation: CASSLLAGGIYEQYF.

The V gene is TRBV2, the J gene TRBJ1-4, with a weak D call TRBD1 (5 bases). CDR3 length: 15 amino acids. Trimming took off 4 bases at V and 1 base at J, with 10 bases between the two ends. Germline V CDR1 and CDR2: SNHLY, FYNNEI. CDR3 bases: TGTGCCAGCAGTGGGCCCGGGGGAACTAATGAAAAACTGTTTTTT. Translated, it gives CASSGPGGTNEKLFF.

This chain joins TRBV6-2 or TRBV6-3 and TRBJ1-5; the match to TRBD1 covers 7 bases. Losses at the gene ends were 2 bases for V and 7 bases for J; bases not matched to a gene: 14. Germline-derived CDR1 and CDR2 are MNHEY and SVGEGT. The CDR3 length is 17 residues. The CDR3 spells CASSYRGGASPGQPQHF. In DNA, the CDR3 is TGTGCCAGCAGTTACCGAGGGGGCGCCTCGCCCGGGCAGCCCCAGCATTTT.

The chain carries TRBV21-1 and TRBJ2-7; the table gives TRBD1 as D, unverified against the DNA. TRBV21-1 is annotated as a pseudogene. CDR3 length equals 17 residues. For the CDR3, the DNA is TGTGCCAGCAGCAAAGACCCAGGGACTTCCAGGGGGTACGAGCAGTACTTC. Translated: CASSKDPGTSRGYEQYF.

This clone is classed as medium-sized. The chain employs TRBV13 and TRBJ1-6, with a possible D match to TRBD1 (5 bases). V lost 0 bases, J lost 9 bases, and 12 bases lay in between. Germline-derived CDR1 and CDR2 are PRHDT and FYEKMQ (reference sequence). The CDR3 has 15 residues. The CDR3 DNA sequence: TGTGCCAGCAGCTTAGGTGGGGGGTCGGGTTCACCCCTCCACTTT. Translated: CASSLGGGSGSPLHF. Full variable domain (outside the CDR3, taken from reference TRBV13 and TRBJ1-6): AAGVIQSPRHLIKEKRETATLKCYPIPRHDTVYWYQQGPGQDPQFLISFYEKMQSDKGSIPDRFSAQQFSDYHSELNMSSLELGDSALYFCASSLGGGSGSPLHFGNGTRLTVT.

The chain uses TRBV6-5 and TRBJ2-7; possible D gene TRBD2, 5 bases. Trimming cost V 11 bases and J 7 bases, with 27 bases left between them. The V gene's germline CDR1 is MNHEY and CDR2 SVGAGI. CDR3 size: 15 residues. The chain's CDR3 is CAQTGYRAPKSEQYF. The CDR3, as DNA: TGTGCCCAAACGGGGTACCGGGCGCCGAAATCGGAGCAGTACTTC.

In this sample, this clone turned up a few times. The chain carries TRBV19 and TRBJ2-1, with D uncertain. From germline, CDR1 is LNHDA and CDR2 SQIVND (reference sequence). Trimming shortened V by 3 bases and J by 5 bases, and 14 bases separated the two germline ends. There are 15 residues in the CDR3. CDR3 nucleotide sequence: TGTGCCAGTAGTATCGGCTCGCTGGAGCACAATGAGCAGTTCTTC. It encodes CASSIGSLEHNEQFF.

The rearrangement uses TRBV7-9 and TRBJ1-5; no clear D. The CDR3 is 14 amino acids. Germline V gene lookup returns CDR1 SEHNR and CDR2 FQNEAQ (reference sequence). V was clipped by 1 base and J by 8 bases, with 12 bases between them. CDR3 sequence: CASSLGVVAEPQHF. As DNA, the CDR3 is TGTGCCAGCAGCTTAGGAGTGGTCGCGGAGCCCCAGCATTTT. The full variable domain, rest sourced from reference TRBV7-9 and TRBJ1-5, is DTGVSQNPRHKITKRGQNVTFRCDPISEHNRLYWYRQTLGQGPEFLTYFQNEAQLEKSRLLSDRFSAERPKGSFSTLEIQRTEQGDSAMYLCASSLGVVAEPQHFGDGTRLSIL.

The rearrangement uses TRBV6-2 or TRBV6-3 and TRBJ2-3; a weak D match, TRBD1 (5 bases). Germline V gene sequence: CDR1 MNHEY, CDR2 SVGEGT. The CDR3 consists of 16 residues. V lost 0 bases, J lost 1 base, and 11 bases lay in between. The CDR3 region is CASSYSRGWRTDTQYF. The CDR3, as DNA: TGTGCCAGCAGTTACTCTAGGGGATGGCGCACAGATACGCAGTATTTT.

This chain connects TRBV28 to TRBJ1-1; D not resolved. Trimming stripped 4 bases from V and 4 bases from J, with 19 bases between. CDR1 and CDR2 (germline): MDHEN, SYDVKM. The CDR3 is 16 amino acids. The chain's CDR3 is CASSSPLKAGITEAFF. CDR3 coding DNA: TGTGCCAGCAGTTCCCCCTTGAAGGCGGGGATCACTGAAGCTTTCTTT.

The J gene is TRBJ2-3, the V gene TRBV28, with TRBD2 matching over 7 bases. With V trimmed by 6 bases and J by 2 bases, 8 bases remained unmatched. Germline CDR1 reads MDHEN; CDR2 reads SYDVKM. The length of the CDR3 is 15 residues. CDR3 sequence: CASRLPSGHTDTQYF. The CDR3 bases are TGTGCCAGCAGGCTTCCTAGCGGCCACACAGATACGCAGTATTTT.

The rearrangement links TRBV6-2 or TRBV6-3 to TRBJ1-5; D might be TRBD1 (5 bases). V lost 0 bases and J lost 7, with 10 bases in between. The CDR3 runs 14 residues. Germline CDR1 and CDR2: MNHEY and SVGEGT. This CDR3 reads CASSYSRVGQPQHF. DNA for the CDR3: TGTGCCAGCAGTTACTCCAGGGTCGGCCAGCCCCAGCATTTT.

This rearrangement joins TRBV2 to TRBJ2-7; 11 positions match TRBD2. This CDR3 region has 14 residues. Germline assignment: CDR1 SNHLY and CDR2 FYNNEI. The V gene end was trimmed by 9 bases and the J gene end by 2 bases; junction bases not matched to a gene: 6. The CDR3 DNA is TGTGCCAGTTCTTTAGCGGGAGGGGCCTACGAGCAGTACTTC. It encodes CASSLAGGAYEQYF. Full variable domain (missing parts from reference TRBV2 and TRBJ2-7): EPEVTQTPSHQVTQMGQEVILRCVPISNHLYFYWYRQILGQKVEFLVSFYNNEISEKSEIFDDQFSVERPDGSNFTLKIRSTKLEDSAMYFCASSLAGGAYEQYFGPGTRLTVT.

This chain links TRBV7-9 with TRBJ1-2; no clear D. Germline V lookup: CDR1 SEHNR, CDR2 FQNEAQ (reference sequence). CDR3 size: 12 residues. V was clipped by 5 bases and J by 7 bases, with 11 bases between them. The CDR3 loop reads CASSLTNAGYTF. CDR3 DNA: TGTGCCAGCAGCCTAACGAATGCTGGCTACACCTTC. Full variable domain (rest looked up from reference TRBV7-9 and TRBJ1-2): DTGVSQNPRHKITKRGQNVTFRCDPISEHNRLYWYRQTLGQGPEFLTYFQNEAQLEKSRLLSDRFSAERPKGSFSTLEIQRTEQGDSAMYLCASSLTNAGYTFGSGTRLTVV.

V usage is TRBV19 and J usage is TRBJ2-7; 14 nucleotides align to TRBD2. Looked up from germline, CDR1 is LNHDA and CDR2 is SQIVND (reference sequence). V shed 5 bases, J shed 5 bases, and the junction held 8 bases outside the gene matches. This CDR3 has 16 amino acids. Here the CDR3 DNA reads TGTGCCAGTAGTGACGAGGGGACTAGCGGGGGAAACGAGCAGTACTTC. Protein product: CASSDEGTSGGNEQYF.

The V and J genes are TRBV15 and TRBJ2-7; 8 bases map to TRBD1. V was clipped by 5 bases and J by 3 bases; unmatched bases: 6. Germline assignment: CDR1 LNHNV and CDR2 YYDKDF (reference sequence). The CDR3 loop spans 14 amino acids. CDR3 nucleotide sequence: TGTGCCACCAGCGAAGGACAGGGTTACTACGAGCAGTACTTC. The encoded protein is CATSEGQGYYEQYF.